These 21 T cell receptor beta chains originate from one sample sequenced in a study of patients and donors after allogeneic stem cell transplantation. TCRdb reanalysed the RT-PCR reads using MiXCR and keeps one entry per CDR3 protein. The table records about 960,000 distinct CDR3 sequences, about a sixth of them present only once. Sequencing was carried out using blood, either unsorted or a sorted T cell fraction (not recorded which). These receptors came from a human donor who was either an allogeneic HSCT recipient or a stem cell or donor lymphocyte infusion donor (not recorded which). It is not recorded whose cells these are; they may come from a transplant donor.

This clonotype came up a few times. The chain links TRBV4-1 to TRBJ2-3; weak D call: TRBD2 (5 bases). V dropped 0 bases and J dropped 0 bases, with 13 bases sitting between them. CDR1 is MGHRA, CDR2 YSYEKL, per germline. The CDR3 extends over 17 amino acids. This CDR3 reads CASSQEGSGPSTDTQYF. The CDR3 DNA follows: TGCGCCAGCAGCCAAGAGGGGAGCGGACCTAGCACAGATACGCAGTATTTT.

This clonotype was counted between two and nine times. J is TRBJ1-6 and V is TRBV4-3; no clear D gene. The V and J ends lost 0 bases and 14 bases respectively, with 11 bases between them. The CDR3 is made up of 13 amino acids. Germline CDR1 and CDR2: LGHNA and YSLEER. CDR3 sequence: CASSQDRWLTLHF. DNA for the CDR3: TGCGCCAGCAGCCAAGATAGATGGTTGACCCTCCACTTT.

This clonotype was counted many times. This chain links TRBV12-3 or TRBV12-4 with TRBJ1-5; no firm D call. This CDR3 spans 12 amino acids. V lost 3 bases to trimming and J lost 5 bases, with 5 bases between them. The CDR3 region is CASSLEYQPQHF. In DNA form, the CDR3 reads TGTGCCAGCAGTTTGGAATATCAGCCCCAGCATTTT.

This clonotype was found a few times. V is TRBV5-1 and J is TRBJ2-7; D possibly corresponds to TRBD1 (6 bases). V gave up 4 bases and J gave up 1 base, with 15 bases separating them. CDR3 length: 15 amino acids. Per the germline V gene, CDR1 is SGHRS and CDR2 is YFSETQ. As DNA, the CDR3 is TGCGCCAGCAGCAATCGGACAGAATGGTCCTACGAGCAGTACTTC. Translating gives CASSNRTEWSYEQYF.

The chain is built from TRBV5-6 and TRBJ2-2; no reliable D call. CDR1 is SGHDT and CDR2 is YYEEEE in the germline V gene. The CDR3 contains 16 residues. Deletions cut 3 bases from V and 1 base from J, with 13 bases between. The CDR3 nucleotides read TGTGCCAGCAGCTCGGCCTGGCGGAGGAACACCGGGGAGCTGTTTTTT. Its translation is CASSSAWRRNTGELFF. The whole variable domain, filled in from reference TRBV5-6 and TRBJ2-2, reads DAGVTQSPTHLIKTRGQQVTLRCSPKSGHDTVSWYQQALGQGPQFIFQYYEEEERQRGNFPDRFSGHQFPNYSSELNVNALLLGDSALYLCASSSAWRRNTGELFFGEGSRLTVL.

The chain uses TRBV6-5 and TRBJ1-1, with 7 bases fitting TRBD1. This CDR3 contains 15 residues. With 2 bases clipped from V and 5 bases from J, the junction kept 8 bases outside the gene matches. Germline values: CDR1 MNHEY, CDR2 SVGAGI. The CDR3 reads CASSYGTAGWTEAFF. As DNA, the CDR3 is TGTGCCAGCAGTTACGGGACAGCGGGTTGGACTGAAGCTTTCTTT.

This clonotype was counted only a few times. The rearrangement joins TRBV15 to TRBJ2-3, with D perhaps matching TRBD1 (5 bases). The V end lost 4 bases, the J end lost 2 bases, and 13 bases lay between the germline ends. The CDR3 has 15 residues. Germline V CDR1 and CDR2: LNHNV, YYDKDF (reference sequence). This CDR3 is CATSKPDRLTDTQYF. Here the CDR3 DNA reads TGTGCCACCAGCAAACCTGACAGACTCACAGATACGCAGTATTTT.

This chain connects TRBV20-1 to TRBJ1-2; TRBD1 might be the D (6 bases). The V and J ends lost 6 bases and 0 bases respectively, with 20 bases between them. Germline CDR1 and CDR2: DFQATT and SNEGSKA (reference sequence). The CDR3 loop spans 16 amino acids. This CDR3 reads CSATRDIDGTNYGYTF. In DNA form, the CDR3 reads TGCAGTGCCACGCGGGACATCGACGGAACTAACTATGGCTACACCTTC.

This rearrangement joins TRBV11-1 to TRBJ2-7; possible D gene TRBD2, 5 bases. This CDR3 comprises 16 residues. Germline V gene lookup returns CDR1 SGHAT and CDR2 FQDESV (reference sequence). The V gene lost 1 base and the J gene lost 4 bases, with 17 bases spanning the gap. Written as DNA, the CDR3 is TGTGCCAGCAGCTTAGAGGCGGGCCGACCTTCTTACGAGCAGTACTTC. This encodes CASSLEAGRPSYEQYF.

This clonotype was observed a few times. V and J are TRBV4-3 and TRBJ2-5, with D possibly matching TRBD2 (5 bases). CDR1 LGHNA and CDR2 YSLEER come from the germline V gene. The CDR3 is 15 amino acids. Deletions cut 4 bases from V and 2 bases from J, with 14 bases between. DNA for the CDR3: TGCGCCAGCAGCCTTCCACCGAGACTACAAGAGACCCAGTACTTC. It is translated as CASSLPPRLQETQYF.

This clonotype has just a few counts. This chain joins TRBV12-3 or TRBV12-4 and TRBJ2-7; D may be TRBD1 or TRBD2 (5 bases each). V lost 2 bases, J lost 3 bases, and 23 bases lay in between. The CDR3 totals 18 residues. The CDR3 region is CASSLIVWGSAGFYEQYF. The CDR3 nucleotides read TGTGCCAGCAGTTTAATCGTTTGGGGGAGCGCCGGATTCTACGAGCAGTACTTC.

The chain uses TRBV27 and TRBJ2-6; D is unclear. CDR1 is MNHEY, CDR2 SMNVEV, per germline (reference sequence). There are 21 residues in the CDR3. V was shortened by 3 bases and J by 3 bases, with 27 bases between the two germline ends. The DNA of the CDR3 is TGTGCCAGCAGTTTTGAGGCCCAAATCCCCTATCCCCCGAGTGGGGCCAACGTCCTGACTTTC. Residues: CASSFEAQIPYPPSGANVLTF. The full variable domain, completed using reference TRBV27 and TRBJ2-6, is EAQVTQNPRYLITVTGKKLTVTCSQNMNHEYMSWYRQDPGLGLRQIYYSMNVEVTDKGDVPEGYKVSRKEKRNFPLILESPSPNQTSLYFCASSFEAQIPYPPSGANVLTFGAGSRLTVL.

The chain is built from TRBV24-1 and TRBJ2-7, with TRBD2 as a possible D gene (5 bases). The V gene lost 5 bases and the J gene lost 2 bases, with 15 bases spanning the gap. This CDR3 has 15 residues. Germline lookup yields CDR1 KGHDR and CDR2 SFDVKD. CDR3 sequence: CATSAAGPGPYEQYF. The DNA of the CDR3 is TGTGCCACCAGTGCCGCGGGCCCCGGGCCCTACGAGCAGTACTTC.

Ten or more counts support this clonotype. The CDR3 sequence is CASSILAGSYNEQFF. The CDR3 nucleotides read TGTGCCAGCAGTATACTAGCGGGGTCCTACAATGAGCAGTTCTTC. The chain combines TRBV6-1 with TRBJ2-1; 10 positions match TRBD2. The CDR3 loop spans 15 amino acids. V was clipped by 5 bases and J by 1 base; unmatched bases: 2. Per germline, CDR1 MNHNS and CDR2 SASEGT.

This clonotype was seen more than once but under ten times. V is TRBV12-3 or TRBV12-4 and J is TRBJ1-3, with D hard to call. With 4 bases removed from V and 0 bases from J, the gap between germline ends came to 7 bases. The CDR3 contains 14 residues. The CDR3 is CASSSEFSGNTIYF. The CDR3 region has the DNA TGTGCCAGCAGTTCGGAGTTCTCTGGAAACACCATATATTTT.

V gene TRBV18 combines with J gene TRBJ2-2, with D unresolved. The ends were cut back, 3 bases at V and 1 base at J, with 9 bases in the middle. CDR1 KGHSH and CDR2 LQKENI come from the germline V gene. This CDR3 contains 15 residues. The CDR3 is CASSPFSGNTGELFF. Written as DNA, the CDR3 is TGTGCCAGCTCACCGTTTTCCGGGAACACCGGGGAGCTGTTTTTT.

Notes on this clonotype: Compared with germline, one end of the junction differs, possibly owing to a read error. In DNA form, the CDR3 reads TGTGCCAGCAGTGTAGCGGGACAGTTATTATATGAGCAGTTCTTC. Translation gives CASSVAGQLLYEQFF. The rearrangement uses TRBV12-3 or TRBV12-4 and TRBJ2-1, with TRBD2 as a possible D gene (8 bases). This CDR3 contains 15 residues.

The rearrangement joins TRBV27 to TRBJ2-7, with 7 bases identical to TRBD1. This CDR3 has 15 residues. Germline V gene sequence: CDR1 MNHEY, CDR2 SMNVEV (reference sequence). Trimming at V came to 0 bases and at J to 4 bases, leaving 6 bases not matched to a gene. This CDR3 reads CASSLSADRVYEQYF. The DNA of the CDR3 is TGTGCCAGCAGTTTATCGGCAGACAGGGTATACGAGCAGTACTTC.

This chain links TRBV6-1 with TRBJ1-1; D unresolved. V gave up 7 bases and J gave up 3 bases, with 12 bases separating them. The CDR3 consists of 13 residues. Germline loops: CDR1 MNHNS, CDR2 SASEGT. CDR3 in amino acids: CASTHRHDTEAFF. CDR3 DNA: TGTGCCAGCACCCACCGACATGACACTGAAGCTTTCTTT.

This clonotype was seen only a few times. The chain recombines TRBV7-8 with TRBJ1-1; TRBD1 aligns across 7 bases. The CDR3 consists of 15 residues. V lost 4 bases to trimming and J lost 0 bases; unmatched junction nucleotides: 5. Germline values: CDR1 SGHVS, CDR2 FQNEAQ. CDR3 nucleotide sequence: TGTGCCAGCAGCTCAGAGGGGGCTATGAACACTGAAGCTTTCTTT. It specifies CASSSEGAMNTEAFF. Full variable domain (remainder filled in from reference TRBV7-8 and TRBJ1-1): GAGVSQSPRYKVAKRGQDVALRCDPISGHVSLFWYQQALGQGPEFLTYFQNEAQLDKSGLPSDRFFAERPEGSVSTLKIQRTQQEDSAVYLCASSSEGAMNTEAFFGQGTRLTVV.

J is TRBJ2-1 and V is TRBV5-1, with TRBD2 identical over 10 bases. The junction had 4 bases not matched to a gene; V was cut back by 0 bases and J by 7 bases. The CDR3 runs 15 residues. CDR1 and CDR2 from the germline V gene are SGHRS and YFSETQ. The CDR3 loop reads CASSLDSGGRNEQFF. As DNA, the CDR3 is TGCGCCAGCAGCTTGGATAGCGGGGGGCGGAATGAGCAGTTCTTC.